This TCR beta chain was identified during a study of neoadjuvant nivolumab and ipilimumab in lung cancer. Comment on this clone: Its antigen is currently unknown.

Study-wide findings and caveats: Resected tumors had greater TCR richness and clonality than uninvolved lung.

Clones were read by immunoSEQ multiplex PCR, and TCRdb kept only the in-frame ones, dropping some. This sample has about 29,000 clones, with about 83% found just once. Trimming took 1 base from V and 0 from J, leaving 15 bases between them. Germline assignment: CDR1 SGHTA and CDR2 FQGNSA. This CDR3 region has 17 residues. Source: tumor tissue, taken after neoadjuvant nivolumab, alone or with ipilimumab, at or shortly before surgery. The sequence was collected from an adult with non-small cell lung cancer. The chain carries TRBV7-2 and TRBJ1-1; tentatively, D is TRBD1 (6 bases). The CDR3 region has the DNA TGTGCCAGCAGCTTAGGGGTCAGGGGCGGCATGAACACTGAAGCTTTCTTT. It yields the protein CASSLGVRGGMNTEAFF. The complete variable domain, with remaining parts taken from reference TRBV7-2 and TRBJ1-1, reads GAGVSQSPSNKVTEKGKDVELRCDPISGHTALYWYRQSLGQGLEFLIYFQGNSAPDKSGLPSDRFSAERTGGSVSTLTIQRTQQEDSAVYLCASSLGVRGGMNTEAFFGQGTRLTVV.